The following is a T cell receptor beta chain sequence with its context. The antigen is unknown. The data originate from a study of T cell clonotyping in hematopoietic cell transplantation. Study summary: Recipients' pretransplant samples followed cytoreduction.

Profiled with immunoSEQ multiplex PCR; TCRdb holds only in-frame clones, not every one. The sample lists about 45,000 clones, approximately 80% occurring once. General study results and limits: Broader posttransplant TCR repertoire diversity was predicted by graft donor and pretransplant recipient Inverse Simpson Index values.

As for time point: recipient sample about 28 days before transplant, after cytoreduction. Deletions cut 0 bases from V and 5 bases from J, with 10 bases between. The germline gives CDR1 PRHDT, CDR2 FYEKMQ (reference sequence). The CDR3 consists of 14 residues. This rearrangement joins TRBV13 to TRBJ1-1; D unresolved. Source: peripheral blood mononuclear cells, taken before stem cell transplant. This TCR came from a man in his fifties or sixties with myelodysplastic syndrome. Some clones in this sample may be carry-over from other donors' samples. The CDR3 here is CASSLGPPGTEAFF. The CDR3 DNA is TGTGCCAGCAGCTTAGGGCCCCCGGGAACTGAAGCTTTCTTT.